The TCR beta chain described here comes from a study of low-dose radiotherapy and immunotherapy resistance in tumors. Germline loops: CDR1 MNHGY, CDR2 SAAAGT. The CDR3 totals 12 residues. Trimming removed 8 bases at V and 6 bases at J, with 14 bases between. About this clonotype: This probably arose from a read error, given a far larger clone one base away.

Primers targeting TRAV and TRBV primed first-strand cDNA, covering alpha and beta chains. Amplification, which lasted about 20 PCR cycles, used a constant-region primer and V-primer adapter to amplify TCRs. TCRdb independently ran MiXCR on the reads; one entry per CDR3 protein. In the table there are around 33,000 distinct CDR3 sequences, under 55% of which are singletons. The time point here: after trial treatment. Treatment meaning: LDRT plus nivolumab, ipilimumab, low-dose cyclophosphamide and aspirin (RACIN trial). Donors were given nivolumab, ipilimumab, aspirin, low-dose cyclophosphamide and low-dose radiotherapy.

The source was PBMCs, collected after low-dose radiotherapy plus immunotherapy. The chain links TRBV6-8 to TRBJ2-7, with D possibly matching TRBD2 (6 bases). The sequence came from a male donor with gallbladder cancer. Written as DNA, the CDR3 is TGTGCCAGCGGTGACGCGGGACGCGAGCAGTACTTC. Residues: CASGDAGREQYF.